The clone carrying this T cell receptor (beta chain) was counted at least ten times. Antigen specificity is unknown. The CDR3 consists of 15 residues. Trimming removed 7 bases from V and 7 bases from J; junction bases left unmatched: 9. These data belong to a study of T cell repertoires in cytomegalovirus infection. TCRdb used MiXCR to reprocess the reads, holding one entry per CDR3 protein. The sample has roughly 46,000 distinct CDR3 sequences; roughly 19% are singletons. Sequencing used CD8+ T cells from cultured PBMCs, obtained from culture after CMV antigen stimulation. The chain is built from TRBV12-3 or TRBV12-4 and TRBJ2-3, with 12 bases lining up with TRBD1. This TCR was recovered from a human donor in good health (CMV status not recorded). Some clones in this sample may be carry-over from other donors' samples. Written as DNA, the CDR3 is TGTGCCAGCACCCCCCGGGACAGGGGGCGATATACGCAGTATTTT. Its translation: CASTPRDRGRYTQYF.